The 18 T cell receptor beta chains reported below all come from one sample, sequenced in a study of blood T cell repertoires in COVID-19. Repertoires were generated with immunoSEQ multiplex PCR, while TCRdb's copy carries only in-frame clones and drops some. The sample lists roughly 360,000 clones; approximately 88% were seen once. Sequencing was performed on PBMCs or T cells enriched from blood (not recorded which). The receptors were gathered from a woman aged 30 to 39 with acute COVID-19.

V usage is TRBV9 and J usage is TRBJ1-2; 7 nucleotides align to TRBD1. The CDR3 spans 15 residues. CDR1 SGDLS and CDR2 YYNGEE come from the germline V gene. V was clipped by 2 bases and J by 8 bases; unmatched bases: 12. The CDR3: CASSVSTTGNTGYTF. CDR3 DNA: TGTGCCAGCAGCGTTTCAACGACAGGGAACACGGGCTACACCTTC.

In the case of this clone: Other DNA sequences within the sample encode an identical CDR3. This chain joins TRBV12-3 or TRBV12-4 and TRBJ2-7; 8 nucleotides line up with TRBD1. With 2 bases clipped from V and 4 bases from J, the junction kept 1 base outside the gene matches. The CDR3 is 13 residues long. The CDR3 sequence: CASSLNRGYEQYF. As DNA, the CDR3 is TGTGCCAGCAGTTTAAACAGGGGGTACGAGCAGTACTTC.

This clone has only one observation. CDR3 sequence: CASSDGHSGANVLTF. The DNA for the CDR3 is TGCGCCAGCAGCGACGGACACTCTGGGGCCAACGTCCTGACTTTC. The chain couples TRBV5-1 to TRBJ2-6; the D gene is possibly TRBD1 (5 bases). Per germline, CDR1 SGHRS and CDR2 YFSETQ. The V end was cut by 4 bases, the J end by 0 bases, with 8 bases between. CDR3 length: 15 residues.

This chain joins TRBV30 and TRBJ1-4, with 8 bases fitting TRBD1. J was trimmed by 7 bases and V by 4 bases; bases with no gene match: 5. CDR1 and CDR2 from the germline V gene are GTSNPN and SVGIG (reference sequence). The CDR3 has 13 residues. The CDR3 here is CAWMRQGFEKLFF. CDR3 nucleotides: TGTGCCTGGATGAGACAGGGGTTTGAAAAACTGTTTTTT.

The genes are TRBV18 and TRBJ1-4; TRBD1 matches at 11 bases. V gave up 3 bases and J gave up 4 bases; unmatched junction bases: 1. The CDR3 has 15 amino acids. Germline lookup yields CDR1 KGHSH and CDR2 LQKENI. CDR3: CASSPGQGVNEKLFF. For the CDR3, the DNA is TGTGCCAGCTCACCGGGACAGGGGGTTAATGAAAAACTGTTTTTT.

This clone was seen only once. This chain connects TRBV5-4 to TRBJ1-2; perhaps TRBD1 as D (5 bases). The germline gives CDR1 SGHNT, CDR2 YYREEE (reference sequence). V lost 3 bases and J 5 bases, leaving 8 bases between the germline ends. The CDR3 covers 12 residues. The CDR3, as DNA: TGTGCCAGCAGCTCCGGGGGTTATGGCTACACCTTC. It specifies CASSSGGYGYTF.

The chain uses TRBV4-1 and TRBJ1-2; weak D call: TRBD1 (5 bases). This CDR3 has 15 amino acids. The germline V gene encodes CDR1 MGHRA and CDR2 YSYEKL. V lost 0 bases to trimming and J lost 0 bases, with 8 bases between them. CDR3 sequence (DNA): TGCGCCAGCAGCCAAGAGACAGAAGCTAACTATGGCTACACCTTC. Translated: CASSQETEANYGYTF.

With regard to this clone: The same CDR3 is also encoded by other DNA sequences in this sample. CDR3 sequence: CASSELAGVRETQYF. The CDR3 DNA follows: TGTGCCAGCAGTGAACTAGCGGGTGTTAGAGAGACCCAGTACTTC. The rearrangement joins TRBV2 to TRBJ2-5; 8 bases match TRBD2. The CDR3 has 15 amino acids. V dropped 2 bases and J dropped 4; count of bases not matched to a gene: 6. Germline lookup yields CDR1 SNHLY and CDR2 FYNNEI.

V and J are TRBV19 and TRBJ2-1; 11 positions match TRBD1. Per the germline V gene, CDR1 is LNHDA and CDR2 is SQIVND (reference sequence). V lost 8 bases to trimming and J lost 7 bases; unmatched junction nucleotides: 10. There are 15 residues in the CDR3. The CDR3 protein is CASGHRDRGRNEQFF. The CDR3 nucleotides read TGTGCCAGTGGTCACCGGGACAGGGGGAGGAATGAGCAGTTCTTC.

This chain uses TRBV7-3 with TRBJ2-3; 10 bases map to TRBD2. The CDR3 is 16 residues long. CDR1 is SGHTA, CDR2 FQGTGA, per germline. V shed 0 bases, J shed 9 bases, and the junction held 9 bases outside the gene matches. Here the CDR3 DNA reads TGTGCCAGCAGCTTAACCAGCGGGGGGGTCCGAGCGACGCAGTATTTT. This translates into CASSLTSGGVRATQYF.

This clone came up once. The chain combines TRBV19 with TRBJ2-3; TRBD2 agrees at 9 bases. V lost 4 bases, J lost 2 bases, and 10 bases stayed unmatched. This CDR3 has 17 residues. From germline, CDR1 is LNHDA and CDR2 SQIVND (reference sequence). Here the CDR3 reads CASSSPGAGGVTDTQYF. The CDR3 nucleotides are TGTGCCAGTAGTAGCCCCGGTGCGGGGGGGGTCACAGATACGCAGTATTTT.

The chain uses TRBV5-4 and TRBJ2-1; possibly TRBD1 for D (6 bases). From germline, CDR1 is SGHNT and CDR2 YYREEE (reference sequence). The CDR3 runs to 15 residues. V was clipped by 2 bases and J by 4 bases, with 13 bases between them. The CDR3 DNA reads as TGTGCCAGCAGCTTCGTCGGACAGCGTTACAATGAGCAGTTCTTC. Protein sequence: CASSFVGQRYNEQFF.

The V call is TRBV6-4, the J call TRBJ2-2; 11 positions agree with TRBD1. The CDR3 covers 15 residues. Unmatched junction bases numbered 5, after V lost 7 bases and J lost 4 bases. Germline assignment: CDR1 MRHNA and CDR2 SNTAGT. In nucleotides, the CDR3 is TGTGCCAGCAAAACCGGGACAGGGGGCACCGGGGAGCTGTTTTTT. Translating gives CASKTGTGGTGELFF.

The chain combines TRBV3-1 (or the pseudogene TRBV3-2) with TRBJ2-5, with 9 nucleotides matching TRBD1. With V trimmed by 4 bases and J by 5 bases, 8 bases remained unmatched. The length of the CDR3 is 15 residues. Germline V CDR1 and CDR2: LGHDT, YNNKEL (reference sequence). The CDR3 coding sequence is TGTGCCAGCAGCCCGTGGACAGGGGCCCGGGAGACCCAGTACTTC. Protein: CASSPWTGARETQYF.

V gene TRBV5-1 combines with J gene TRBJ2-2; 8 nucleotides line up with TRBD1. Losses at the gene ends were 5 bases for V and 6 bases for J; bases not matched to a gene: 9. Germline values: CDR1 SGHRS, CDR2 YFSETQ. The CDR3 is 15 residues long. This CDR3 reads CASRGSQGAPGELFF. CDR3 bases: TGCGCCAGCAGAGGTAGTCAGGGGGCGCCCGGGGAGCTGTTTTTT. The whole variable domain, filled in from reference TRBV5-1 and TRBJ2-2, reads KAGVTQTPRYLIKTRGQQVTLSCSPISGHRSVSWYQQTPGQGLQFLFEYFSETQRNKGNFPGRFSGRQFSNSRSEMNVSTLELGDSALYLCASRGSQGAPGELFFGEGSRLTVL.

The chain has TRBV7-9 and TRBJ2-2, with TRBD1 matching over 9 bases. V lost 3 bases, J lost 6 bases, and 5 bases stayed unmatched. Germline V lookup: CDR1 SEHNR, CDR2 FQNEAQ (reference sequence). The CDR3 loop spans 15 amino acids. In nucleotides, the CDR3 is TGTGCCAGCAGCTTCCGGGACAGGGCCCCCGGGGAGCTGTTTTTT. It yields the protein CASSFRDRAPGELFF.

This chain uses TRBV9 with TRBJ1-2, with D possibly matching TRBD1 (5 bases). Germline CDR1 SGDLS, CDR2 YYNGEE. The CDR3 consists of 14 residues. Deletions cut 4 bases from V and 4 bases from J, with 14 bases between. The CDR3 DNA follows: TGTGCCAGCAGCCCCTGGGGGGGATTCTATGGCTACACCTTC. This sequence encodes CASSPWGGFYGYTF.

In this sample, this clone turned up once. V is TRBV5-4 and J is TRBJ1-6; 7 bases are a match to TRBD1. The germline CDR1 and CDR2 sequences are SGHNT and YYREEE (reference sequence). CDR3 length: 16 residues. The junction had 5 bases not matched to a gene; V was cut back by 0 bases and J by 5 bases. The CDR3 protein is CASSLGPGGDNSPLHF. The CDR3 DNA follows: TGTGCCAGCAGCTTGGGGCCAGGGGGAGATAATTCACCCCTCCACTTT.